This T cell receptor beta chain was recorded in a study of neoadjuvant anti-PD-1 for oral cavity cancer. Study-wide context: Around day 43, patients without progression received a fourth nivolumab dose before surgery.

Study-wide findings and caveats: PBMC Gini-index clonality exceeded responders' in non-responders post-nivolumab.

Here immunoSEQ multiplex PCR was the method, and the copy in TCRdb shows in-frame clones only, minus some. The sample carries 15,000 to 20,000 clones, less than 75% recorded once. This CDR3 spans 16 amino acids. Germline V gene lookup returns CDR1 SGHDN and CDR2 FVKESK. Trimming removed 1 base at V and 1 base at J, with 11 bases between. On this clone itself: The antigen is unknown.

This sequence was found in a person aged 40 to 85 with oral cavity squamous cell carcinoma. The chain employs TRBV14 and TRBJ2-1; TRBD1 or TRBD2 may be the D gene (6 bases each). The specimen was PBMCs, collected before nivolumab (anti-PD-1) treatment. CDR3 DNA sequence: TGTGCCAGCAGCCAAGTTTGGGGGGCATCCTACAATGAGCAGTTCTTC. Translation gives CASSQVWGASYNEQFF. The full variable domain, in which reference TRBV14 and TRBJ2-1 provide the parts outside the CDR3, is EAGVTQFPSHSVIEKGQTVTLRCDPISGHDNLYWYRRVMGKEIKFLLHFVKESKQDESGMPNNRFLAERTGGTYSTLKVQPAELEDSGVYFCASSQVWGASYNEQFFGPGTRLTVL.